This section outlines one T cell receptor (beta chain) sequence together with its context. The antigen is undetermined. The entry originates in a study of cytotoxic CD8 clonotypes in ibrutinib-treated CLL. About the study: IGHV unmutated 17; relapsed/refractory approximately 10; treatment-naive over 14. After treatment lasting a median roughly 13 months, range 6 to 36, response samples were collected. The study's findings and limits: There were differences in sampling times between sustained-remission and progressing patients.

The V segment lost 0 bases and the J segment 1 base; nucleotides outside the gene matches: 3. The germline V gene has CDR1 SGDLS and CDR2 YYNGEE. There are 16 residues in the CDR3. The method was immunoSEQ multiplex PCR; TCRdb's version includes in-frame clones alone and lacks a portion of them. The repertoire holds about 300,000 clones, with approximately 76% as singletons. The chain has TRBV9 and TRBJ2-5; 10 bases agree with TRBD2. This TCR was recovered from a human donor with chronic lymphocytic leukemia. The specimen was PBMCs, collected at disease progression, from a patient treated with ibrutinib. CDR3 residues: CASSVGSGGSQETQYF. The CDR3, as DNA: TGTGCCAGCAGCGTAGGTAGCGGGGGGAGCCAAGAGACCCAGTACTTC.